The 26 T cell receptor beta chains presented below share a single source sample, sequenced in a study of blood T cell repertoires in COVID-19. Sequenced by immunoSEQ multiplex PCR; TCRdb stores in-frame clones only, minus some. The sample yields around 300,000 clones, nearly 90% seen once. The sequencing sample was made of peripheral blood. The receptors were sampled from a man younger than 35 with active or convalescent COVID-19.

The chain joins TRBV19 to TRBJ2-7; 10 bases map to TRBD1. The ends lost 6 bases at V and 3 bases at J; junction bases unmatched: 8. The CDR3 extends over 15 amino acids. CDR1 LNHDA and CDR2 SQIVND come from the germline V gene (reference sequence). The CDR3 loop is CASSHGTGVGYEQYF. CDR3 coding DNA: TGTGCCAGTAGCCATGGGACAGGGGTGGGCTACGAGCAGTACTTC.

The CDR3 protein is CASRSDTTYEQYF. The CDR3 DNA is TGTGCCAGCAGGTCGGACACAACCTACGAGCAGTACTTC. V and J are TRBV5-5 and TRBJ2-7; D may be TRBD1 (5 bases). The V gene lost 5 bases and the J gene lost 2 bases, with 11 bases spanning the gap. CDR3 length equals 13 residues. Germline V CDR1 and CDR2: SGHKS, YYEKEE (reference sequence).

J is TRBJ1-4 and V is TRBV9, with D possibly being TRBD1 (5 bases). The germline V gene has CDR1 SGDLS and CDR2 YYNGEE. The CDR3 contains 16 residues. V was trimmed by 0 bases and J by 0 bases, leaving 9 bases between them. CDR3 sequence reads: CASSVGGGATNEKLFF. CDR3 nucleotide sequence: TGTGCCAGCAGCGTAGGGGGAGGGGCAACTAATGAAAAACTGTTTTTT.

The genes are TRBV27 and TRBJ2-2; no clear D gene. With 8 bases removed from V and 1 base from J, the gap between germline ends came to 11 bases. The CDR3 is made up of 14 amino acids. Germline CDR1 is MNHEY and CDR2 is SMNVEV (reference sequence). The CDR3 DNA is TGTGCCAGCGGGCGCCGCCTGAACACCGGGGAGCTGTTTTTT. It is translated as CASGRRLNTGELFF.

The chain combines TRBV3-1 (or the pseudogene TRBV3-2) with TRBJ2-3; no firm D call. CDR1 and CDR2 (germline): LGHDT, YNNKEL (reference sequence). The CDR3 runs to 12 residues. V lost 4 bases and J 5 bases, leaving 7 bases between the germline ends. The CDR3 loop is CASSPGEDTQYF. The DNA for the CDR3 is TGTGCCAGCAGCCCCGGAGAAGATACGCAGTATTTT.

CDR3 sequence (DNA): TGTGCCAGTAGGAACAGGGGCATCGATACGCAGTATTTT. Translating gives CASRNRGIDTQYF. This chain uses TRBV19 with TRBJ2-3, with TRBD1 matching 7 bases. Germline V CDR1 and CDR2: LNHDA, SQIVND (reference sequence). Trimming cost V 6 bases and J 6 bases; bases outside gene matches: 6. The CDR3 extends over 13 amino acids.

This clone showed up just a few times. CDR3 sequence reads: CASSEHRGMNTEAFF. CDR3 nucleotides: TGTGCCAGTAGTGAGCACAGGGGAATGAACACTGAAGCTTTCTTT. This rearrangement joins TRBV19 to TRBJ1-1; TRBD1 matches 7 bases. The germline V gene has CDR1 LNHDA and CDR2 SQIVND (reference sequence). V was clipped by 5 bases and J by 0 bases; unmatched bases: 6. The CDR3 totals 15 residues.

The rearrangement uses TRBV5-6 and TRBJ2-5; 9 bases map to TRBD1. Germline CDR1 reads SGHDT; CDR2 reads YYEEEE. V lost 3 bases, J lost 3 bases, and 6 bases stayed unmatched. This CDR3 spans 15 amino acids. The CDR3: CASSSTGGGKETQYF. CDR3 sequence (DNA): TGTGCCAGCAGCTCTACAGGGGGCGGAAAAGAGACCCAGTACTTC.

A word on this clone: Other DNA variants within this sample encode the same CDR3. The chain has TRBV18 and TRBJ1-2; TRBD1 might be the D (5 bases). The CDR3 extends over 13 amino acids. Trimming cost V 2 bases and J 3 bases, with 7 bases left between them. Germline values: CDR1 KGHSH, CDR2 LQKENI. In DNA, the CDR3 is TGTGCCAGCTCACCAGGGGGGGACTATGGCTACACCTTC. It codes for CASSPGGDYGYTF.

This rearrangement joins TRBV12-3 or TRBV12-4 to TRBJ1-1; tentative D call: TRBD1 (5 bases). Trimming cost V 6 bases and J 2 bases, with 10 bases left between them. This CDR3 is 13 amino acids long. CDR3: CASSPGGNTEAFF. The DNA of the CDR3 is TGTGCCAGCAGCCCGGGGGGAAACACTGAAGCTTTCTTT.

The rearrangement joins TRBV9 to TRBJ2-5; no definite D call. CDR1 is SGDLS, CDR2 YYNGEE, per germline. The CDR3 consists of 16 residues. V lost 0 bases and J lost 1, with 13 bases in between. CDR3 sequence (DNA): TGTGCCAGCAGCGTAGGCCCTAGTCGCGGCCAAGAGACCCAGTACTTC. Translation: CASSVGPSRGQETQYF.

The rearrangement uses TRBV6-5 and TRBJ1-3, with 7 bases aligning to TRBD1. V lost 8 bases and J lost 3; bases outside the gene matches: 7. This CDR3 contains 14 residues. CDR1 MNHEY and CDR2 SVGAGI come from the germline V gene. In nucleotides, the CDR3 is TGTGCCAGCGGAAACAGGGGACGTGGAAACACCATATATTTT. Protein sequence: CASGNRGRGNTIYF.

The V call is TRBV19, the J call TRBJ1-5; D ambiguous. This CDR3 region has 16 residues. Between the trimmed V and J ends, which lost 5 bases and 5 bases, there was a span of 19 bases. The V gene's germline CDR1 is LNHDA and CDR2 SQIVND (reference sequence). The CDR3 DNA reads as TGTGCCAGTAGTGCAAACTTAAACGGTAGAGATCAGCCCCAGCATTTT. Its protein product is CASSANLNGRDQPQHF. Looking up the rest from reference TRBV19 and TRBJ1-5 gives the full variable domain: DGGITQSPKYLFRKEGQNVTLSCEQNLNHDAMYWYRQDPGQGLRLIYYSQIVNDFQKGDIAEGYSVSREKKESFPLTVTSAQKNPTAFYLCASSANLNGRDQPQHFGDGTRLSIL.

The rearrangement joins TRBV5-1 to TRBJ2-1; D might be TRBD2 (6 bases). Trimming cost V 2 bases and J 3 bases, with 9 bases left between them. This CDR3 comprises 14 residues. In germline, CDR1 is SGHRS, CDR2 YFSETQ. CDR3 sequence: CASSFGRLYNEQFF. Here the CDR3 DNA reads TGCGCCAGCAGCTTCGGGAGACTCTACAATGAGCAGTTCTTC.

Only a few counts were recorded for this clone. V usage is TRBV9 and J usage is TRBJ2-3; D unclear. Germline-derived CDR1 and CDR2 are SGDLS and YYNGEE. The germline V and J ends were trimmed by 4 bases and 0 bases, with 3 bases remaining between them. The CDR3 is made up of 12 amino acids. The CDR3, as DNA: TGTGCCAGCAGCCCGAGCACAGATACGCAGTATTTT. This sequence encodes CASSPSTDTQYF.

CDR3 DNA sequence: TGTGCCAGCAGCTTAGGCTACAGGAATGGCTACACCTTC. Encoded protein: CASSLGYRNGYTF. The chain carries TRBV11-2 and TRBJ1-2, with a tentative D call TRBD1 (5 bases). The CDR3 is 13 residues long. The germline V gene has CDR1 SGHAT and CDR2 FQNNGV. Trimming took 1 base from V and 6 from J, leaving 9 bases between them.

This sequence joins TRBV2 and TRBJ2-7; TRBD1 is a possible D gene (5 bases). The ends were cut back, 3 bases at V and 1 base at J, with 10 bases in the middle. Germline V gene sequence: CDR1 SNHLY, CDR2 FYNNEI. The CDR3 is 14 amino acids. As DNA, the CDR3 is TGTGCCAGCAGTGAGGAACAGGATTCCTACGAGCAGTACTTC. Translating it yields CASSEEQDSYEQYF.

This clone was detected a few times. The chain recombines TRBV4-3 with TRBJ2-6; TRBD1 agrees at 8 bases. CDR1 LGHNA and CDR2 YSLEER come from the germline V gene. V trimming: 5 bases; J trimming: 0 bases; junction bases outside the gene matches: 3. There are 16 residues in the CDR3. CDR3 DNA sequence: TGCGCCAGCAGCAACACAGGGGGCTCTGGGGCCAACGTCCTGACTTTC. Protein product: CASSNTGGSGANVLTF.

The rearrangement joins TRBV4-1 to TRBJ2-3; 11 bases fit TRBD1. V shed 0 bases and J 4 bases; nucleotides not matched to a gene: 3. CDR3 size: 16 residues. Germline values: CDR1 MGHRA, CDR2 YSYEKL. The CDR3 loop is CASSQDWGQGADTQYF. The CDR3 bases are TGCGCCAGCAGCCAAGATTGGGGACAGGGGGCAGATACGCAGTATTTT.

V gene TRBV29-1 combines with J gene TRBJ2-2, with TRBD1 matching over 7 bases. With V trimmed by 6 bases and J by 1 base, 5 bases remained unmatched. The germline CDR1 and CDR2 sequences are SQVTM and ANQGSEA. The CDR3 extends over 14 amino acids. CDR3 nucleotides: TGCAGCGTCGACCGGACAGGGAACACCGGGGAGCTGTTTTTT. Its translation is CSVDRTGNTGELFF.

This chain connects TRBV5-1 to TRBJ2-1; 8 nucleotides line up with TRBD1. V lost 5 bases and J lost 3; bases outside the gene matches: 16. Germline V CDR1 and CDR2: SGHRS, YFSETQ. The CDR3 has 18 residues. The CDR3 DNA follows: TGCGCCAGCAGATGCTGCTTAGAGACAGGGGAAATCTACAATGAGCAGTTCTTC. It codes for CASRCCLETGEIYNEQFF.

The CDR3 DNA sequence: TGTGCCAGCAGCTTCCCCCCGGGACAAGACACCTATAGCAATCAGCCCCAGCATTTT. It yields the protein CASSFPPGQDTYSNQPQHF. V is TRBV7-2 and J is TRBJ1-5; possibly TRBD1 for D (6 bases). Per the germline V gene, CDR1 is SGHTA and CDR2 is FQGNSA. V was trimmed by 3 bases and J by 0 bases, leaving 21 bases between them. This CDR3 comprises 19 residues.

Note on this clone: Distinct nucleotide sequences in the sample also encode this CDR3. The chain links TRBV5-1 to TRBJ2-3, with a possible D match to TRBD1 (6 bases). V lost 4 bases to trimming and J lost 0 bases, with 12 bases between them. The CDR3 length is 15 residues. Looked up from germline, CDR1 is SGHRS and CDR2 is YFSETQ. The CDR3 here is CASSPGQPSTDTQYF. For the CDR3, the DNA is TGCGCCAGCAGCCCGGGACAACCCAGCACAGATACGCAGTATTTT.

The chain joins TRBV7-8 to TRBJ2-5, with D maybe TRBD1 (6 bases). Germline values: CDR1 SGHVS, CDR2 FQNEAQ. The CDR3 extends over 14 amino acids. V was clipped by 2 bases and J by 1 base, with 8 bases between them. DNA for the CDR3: TGTGCCAGCAGCTTACAGGGGTCCCAAGAGACCCAGTACTTC. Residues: CASSLQGSQETQYF. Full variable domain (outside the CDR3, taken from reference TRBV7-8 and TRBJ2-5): GAGVSQSPRYKVAKRGQDVALRCDPISGHVSLFWYQQALGQGPEFLTYFQNEAQLDKSGLPSDRFFAERPEGSVSTLKIQRTQQEDSAVYLCASSLQGSQETQYFGPGTRLLVL.

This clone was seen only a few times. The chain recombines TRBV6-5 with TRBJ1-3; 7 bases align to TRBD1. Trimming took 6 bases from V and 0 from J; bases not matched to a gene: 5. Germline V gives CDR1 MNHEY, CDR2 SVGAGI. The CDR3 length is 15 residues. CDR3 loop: CASSPDRDSGNTIYF. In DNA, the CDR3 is TGTGCCAGCAGCCCCGACAGGGACTCTGGAAACACCATATATTTT.

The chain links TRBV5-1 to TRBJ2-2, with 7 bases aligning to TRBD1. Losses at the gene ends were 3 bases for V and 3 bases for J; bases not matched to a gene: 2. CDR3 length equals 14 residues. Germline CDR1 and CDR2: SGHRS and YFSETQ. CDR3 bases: TGCGCCAGCAGCTCGGGACAGCACACCGGGGAGCTGTTTTTT. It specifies CASSSGQHTGELFF.